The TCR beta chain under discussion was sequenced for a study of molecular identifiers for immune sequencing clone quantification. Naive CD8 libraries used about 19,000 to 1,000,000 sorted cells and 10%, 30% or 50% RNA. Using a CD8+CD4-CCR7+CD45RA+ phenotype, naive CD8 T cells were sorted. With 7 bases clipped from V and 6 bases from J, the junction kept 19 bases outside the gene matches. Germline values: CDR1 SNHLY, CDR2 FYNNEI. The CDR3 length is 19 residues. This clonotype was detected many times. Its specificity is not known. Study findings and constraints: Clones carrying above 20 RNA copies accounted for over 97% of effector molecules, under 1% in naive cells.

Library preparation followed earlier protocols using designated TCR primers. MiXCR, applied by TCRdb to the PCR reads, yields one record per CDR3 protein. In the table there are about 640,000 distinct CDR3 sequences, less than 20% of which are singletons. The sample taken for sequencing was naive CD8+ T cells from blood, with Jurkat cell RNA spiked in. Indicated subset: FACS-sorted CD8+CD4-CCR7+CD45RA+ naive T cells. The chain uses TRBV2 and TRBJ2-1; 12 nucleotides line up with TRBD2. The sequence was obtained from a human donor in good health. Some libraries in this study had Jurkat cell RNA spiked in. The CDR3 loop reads CASIVGLAGGPIRGNEQFF. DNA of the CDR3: TGTGCCAGCATCGTGGGGCTAGCGGGGGGGCCGATTCGGGGCAATGAGCAGTTCTTC.